A single sample gave rise to the 26 T cell receptor beta chains below, sequenced in a study of T cells after yellow fever vaccination. TCRdb independently ran MiXCR on the 5' RACE reads; one entry per CDR3 protein. The sample shows around 500,000 distinct CDR3 sequences, 21% of them seen only once. The sample consisted of PBMCs, taken less than 25 days after the first yellow fever vaccination. The receptor set was obtained from a man in his late teens or twenties who received the YFV17D yellow fever vaccine.

The chain uses TRBV7-3 and TRBJ2-2; 9 bases align to TRBD2. Germline lookup yields CDR1 SGHTA and CDR2 FQGTGA. The CDR3 consists of 17 residues. Unmatched junction bases numbered 14, after V lost 5 bases and J lost 7 bases. The chain's CDR3 is CASSQLGGGVKDGELFF. Here the CDR3 DNA reads TGTGCCAGCAGCCAGCTGGGCGGGGGGGTAAAGGACGGGGAGCTGTTTTTT.

V and J are TRBV12-3 or TRBV12-4 and TRBJ2-5, with TRBD1 matching 7 bases. V lost 2 bases to trimming and J lost 6 bases; unmatched junction nucleotides: 9. This CDR3 is 15 amino acids long. CDR3 in amino acids: CASSLIPRDRQTQYF. CDR3 sequence (DNA): TGTGCCAGCAGTTTAATCCCCCGGGACAGACAGACCCAGTACTTC.

This clonotype was seen repeatedly, ten times or more. The genes are TRBV7-9 and TRBJ1-1; D is ambiguous. There are 12 residues in the CDR3. Trimming removed 6 bases at V and 4 bases at J, with 9 bases between. From germline, CDR1 is SEHNR and CDR2 FQNEAQ (reference sequence). The CDR3 sequence: CASSLLGTEAFF. CDR3 DNA: TGTGCCAGCAGTTTATTAGGCACTGAAGCTTTCTTT.

The CDR3: CASSRWTGPNTGELFF. CDR3 bases: TGTGCCAGCAGTCGCTGGACAGGACCTAACACCGGGGAGCTGTTTTTT. This chain links TRBV12-3 or TRBV12-4 with TRBJ2-2, with 7 bases fitting TRBD1. The CDR3 extends over 16 amino acids. The ends lost 5 bases at V and 2 bases at J; junction bases unmatched: 8.

This clonotype has more than one count but fewer than ten. The rearrangement joins TRBV3-1 to TRBJ1-3, with D uncertain. Germline CDR1 and CDR2: LGHDT and YNNKEL (reference sequence). The CDR3 runs to 14 residues. V lost 0 bases, J lost 0 bases, and 3 bases lay in between. CDR3 in DNA: TGTGCCAGCAGCCAAGACCTCTCTGGAAACACCATATATTTT. Amino acids: CASSQDLSGNTIYF.

Written as DNA, the CDR3 is TGCAGTGCTGGGACGGTACAAGAGACCCAGTACTTC. Amino acid sequence: CSAGTVQETQYF. The chain is built from TRBV20-1 and TRBJ2-5, with D perhaps being TRBD1 or TRBD2 (5 bases each). The CDR3 extends over 12 amino acids. Germline assignment: CDR1 DFQATT and CDR2 SNEGSKA (reference sequence). V shed 5 bases and J shed 2 bases, with 9 bases lying between them.

This chain uses TRBV12-3 or TRBV12-4 with TRBJ2-7, with 9 bases that match TRBD1. The CDR3 runs 15 residues. Unmatched junction bases numbered 8, after V lost 5 bases and J lost 3 bases. The CDR3 nucleotides read TGTGCCAGCAGTCTCGAGACAGGGGGGCTCTACGAGCAGTACTTC. It is translated as CASSLETGGLYEQYF.

There are many counts of this clonotype. The J gene is TRBJ2-1, the V gene TRBV27; 12 positions match TRBD2. Germline trimming cut 7 bases from V and 2 bases from J; bases unmatched to any gene: 9. The CDR3 is made up of 17 amino acids. Germline V CDR1 and CDR2: MNHEY, SMNVEV (reference sequence). CDR3 residues: CASILPPSGGAYNEQFF. The DNA of the CDR3 is TGTGCCAGCATCCTTCCCCCTAGCGGGGGGGCCTACAATGAGCAGTTCTTC.

This clonotype was counted a few times. The chain has TRBV7-2 and TRBJ1-6, with no clear D. Trimming cost V 3 bases and J 8 bases, with 8 bases left between them. The CDR3 covers 13 residues. Germline V CDR1 and CDR2: SGHTA, FQGNSA. CDR3 in DNA: TGTGCCAGCAGCTTTACCAGAGATTCACCCCTCCACTTT. Its protein product is CASSFTRDSPLHF.

Notes on this clonotype: An end of the junction does not agree with germline; a read error may underlie this. The CDR3 region is CAISESNYQETQYF. The CDR3 nucleotides are TGTGCCATCAGTGAGTCGAACTACCAGGAGACCCAGTACTTC. This chain joins TRBV10-3 and TRBJ2-5; D is unclear. The germline V gene encodes CDR1 ENHRY and CDR2 SYGVKD. The CDR3 consists of 14 residues.

V usage is TRBV7-2 and J usage is TRBJ2-3; TRBD1 agrees at 8 bases. The germline V gene has CDR1 SGHTA and CDR2 FQGNSA. The CDR3 covers 12 residues. V gave up 5 bases and J gave up 10 bases; unmatched junction bases: 5. In DNA, the CDR3 is TGTGCCAGCAGCGCCGACAGGGGTTCGCAGTATTTT. Translation gives CASSADRGSQYF.

This sequence joins TRBV2 and TRBJ2-5; D may be TRBD1 or TRBD2 (5 bases each). The CDR3 consists of 13 residues. Germline V gives CDR1 SNHLY, CDR2 FYNNEI. The CDR3: CAGRDLGGETQYF. For the CDR3, the DNA is TGTGCAGGAAGGGACCTAGGTGGAGAGACCCAGTACTTC.

This clonotype was picked up a small number of times. The V gene is TRBV20-1, the J gene TRBJ1-5; the D gene is possibly TRBD1 (5 bases). In germline, CDR1 is DFQATT, CDR2 SNEGSKA (reference sequence). This CDR3 has 15 amino acids. The V gene lost 3 bases and the J gene lost 9 bases, with 21 bases spanning the gap. CDR3 sequence: CSASAEQGGLSPQHF. The CDR3 DNA is TGCAGTGCTAGTGCCGAGCAGGGCGGGCTGTCGCCCCAGCATTTT.

This clonotype was counted only a few times. The chain joins TRBV12-3 or TRBV12-4 to TRBJ2-5; 9 positions agree with TRBD2. V lost 7 bases, J lost 2 bases, and 8 bases stayed unmatched. The CDR3 spans 15 residues. The CDR3 region has the DNA TGTGCCAGCACTGTGGCTAGCGGGGTACAAGAGACCCAGTACTTC. It specifies CASTVASGVQETQYF.

V usage is TRBV5-1 and J usage is TRBJ2-5; D is uncertain. Germline loops: CDR1 SGHRS, CDR2 YFSETQ. The CDR3 length is 12 residues. The ends were cut back, 0 bases at V and 7 bases at J, with 7 bases in the middle. CDR3 DNA: TGCGCCAGCAGCTTGGAGTCGGGGACCCAGTACTTC. Its protein product is CASSLESGTQYF.

The rearrangement uses TRBV7-6 and TRBJ2-3, with a weak D call TRBD2 (7 bases). From germline, CDR1 is SGHVS and CDR2 FNYEAQ. Trimming removed 0 bases at V and 6 bases at J, with 13 bases between. The CDR3 loop spans 15 amino acids. The CDR3 DNA is TGTGCCAGCAGCTTAGCCGGGGGGCCCCCGGATACGCAGTATTTT. Translating gives CASSLAGGPPDTQYF.

This rearrangement joins TRBV5-1 to TRBJ2-5; no firm D call. There are 14 residues in the CDR3. Trimming left V 4 bases short and J 2 bases short, with 12 bases between. Germline assignment: CDR1 SGHRS and CDR2 YFSETQ. The CDR3 sequence: CASSPRSSQETQYF. The CDR3 region has the DNA TGCGCCAGCAGCCCTCGGTCCAGTCAAGAGACCCAGTACTTC.

The chain joins TRBV7-8 to TRBJ2-5; D possibly corresponds to TRBD1 (6 bases). Germline values: CDR1 SGHVS, CDR2 FQNEAQ. The V and J ends lost 1 base and 5 bases respectively, with 8 bases between them. The CDR3 is 13 amino acids. CDR3 residues: CASSLETGETQYF. As DNA, the CDR3 is TGTGCCAGCAGCTTAGAAACAGGGGAGACCCAGTACTTC. Combining the CDR3 with reference TRBV7-8 and TRBJ2-5 gives the whole variable domain GAGVSQSPRYKVAKRGQDVALRCDPISGHVSLFWYQQALGQGPEFLTYFQNEAQLDKSGLPSDRFFAERPEGSVSTLKIQRTQQEDSAVYLCASSLETGETQYFGPGTRLLVL.

The chain has TRBV6-5 and TRBJ1-2; 10 bases match TRBD1. This CDR3 spans 15 amino acids. V gave up 2 bases and J gave up 4 bases; unmatched junction bases: 4. Looked up from germline, CDR1 is MNHEY and CDR2 is SVGAGI. CDR3 region: CASSYDRGPGYGYTF. The CDR3 DNA reads TGTGCCAGCAGTTACGACAGGGGGCCTGGCTATGGCTACACCTTC.

Only a few counts were recorded for this clonotype. CDR3 protein: CASSKGQSFTEAFF. The CDR3 DNA reads as TGTGCCAGCAGCAAAGGACAGAGTTTTACTGAAGCTTTCTTT. The V call is TRBV7-2, the J call TRBJ1-1; weak D call: TRBD1 (6 bases). This CDR3 has 14 residues. Trimming stripped 5 bases from V and 5 bases from J, with 15 bases between. Germline lookup yields CDR1 SGHTA and CDR2 FQGNSA.

This clonotype has a handful of counts. The chain combines TRBV24-1 with TRBJ2-1, with a tentative D call TRBD2 (6 bases). The CDR3 consists of 12 residues. Germline V gene sequence: CDR1 KGHDR, CDR2 SFDVKD. Deletions cut 0 bases from V and 12 bases from J, with 8 bases between. This chain's CDR3 is CATSDLRGGQFF. The CDR3 DNA sequence: TGTGCCACCAGTGATTTGAGGGGAGGGCAGTTCTTC.

The J gene is TRBJ2-1, the V gene TRBV5-6, with D tentatively TRBD1 (6 bases). V lost 5 bases and J lost 4, with 13 bases in between. The germline V gene encodes CDR1 SGHDT and CDR2 YYEEEE. CDR3 size: 14 residues. The CDR3 loop is CASSVGGLYNEQFF. CDR3 sequence (DNA): TGTGCCAGCAGTGTTGGGGGCTTGTACAATGAGCAGTTCTTC.

This CDR3 reads CAAVGQGAAFF. Written as DNA, the CDR3 is TGTGCCGCTGTTGGACAGGGGGCGGCTTTCTTT. The chain has TRBV10-3 and TRBJ1-1; TRBD1 matches at 11 bases. Germline V lookup: CDR1 ENHRY, CDR2 SYGVKD. V was pared by 11 bases and J by 11 bases, with 7 bases of the junction left unmatched. This CDR3 is built from 11 residues.

This chain connects TRBV6-5 to TRBJ1-5; D gene unclear. CDR3 length equals 12 residues. The ends were cut back, 6 bases at V and 3 bases at J, with 6 bases in the middle. The germline V gene has CDR1 MNHEY and CDR2 SVGAGI. CDR3 coding DNA: TGTGCCAGCAGGCAACCCAATCAGCCCCAGCATTTT. Translated, it gives CASRQPNQPQHF.

This clonotype was seen a few times. In DNA, the CDR3 is TGCGCCAGCAGCGCTGCCGGGACAGGGGTTGTTGGGGCCAACGTCCTGACTTTC. This gives the protein CASSAAGTGVVGANVLTF. The chain has TRBV5-1 and TRBJ2-6; TRBD1 matches at 10 bases. The CDR3 length is 18 residues. The trim removed 4 bases at V and 3 bases at J, leaving 10 bases unmatched. Germline CDR1 is SGHRS and CDR2 is YFSETQ.

The rearrangement joins TRBV12-3 or TRBV12-4 to TRBJ2-1; D is perhaps TRBD1 (6 bases). Trimming removed 7 bases at V and 3 bases at J, with 22 bases between. The CDR3 has 17 amino acids. The CDR3 spells CASNGDHRDKFYNEQFF. CDR3 nucleotide sequence: TGTGCCAGCAATGGGGACCACCGGGACAAGTTCTACAATGAGCAGTTCTTC.